Shown below are 15 T cell receptor beta chains from a single sample sequenced in a study of blood T cells in healthy people across ages. A second 7 to 11 cycle PCR used barcoded and J-beta primers. TCRdb reanalysed the 5' RACE reads using MiXCR and keeps one entry per CDR3 protein. The sample carries under 800,000 distinct CDR3 sequences, 20% to 25% recorded once. Sequenced sample: blood. Receptors originate from a man between 65 and 85 years old in good health.

V gene TRBV28 combines with J gene TRBJ2-1, with 12 bases lining up with TRBD2. Germline assignment: CDR1 MDHEN and CDR2 SYDVKM. Losses at the gene ends were 5 bases for V and 4 bases for J; bases not matched to a gene: 6. The CDR3 covers 16 residues. CDR3 DNA: TGTGCCAGCAGTCCCGCTAGCGGGAGGGGGTACAATGAGCAGTTCTTC. Protein product: CASSPASGRGYNEQFF.

The rearrangement links TRBV20-1 to TRBJ1-5, with D maybe TRBD1 (6 bases). V was trimmed by 6 bases and J by 3 bases, leaving 12 bases between them. The germline V gene has CDR1 DFQATT and CDR2 SNEGSKA (reference sequence). This CDR3 comprises 13 residues. The chain's CDR3 is CSANGGTNQPQHF. CDR3 DNA sequence: TGCAGTGCCAATGGGGGCACCAATCAGCCCCAGCATTTT.

This rearrangement joins TRBV7-2 to TRBJ2-5; D gene ambiguous. Trimming cost V 9 bases and J 5 bases, with 1 base left between them. In germline, CDR1 is SGHTA, CDR2 FQGNSA. The CDR3 sequence is 8 residues long. CDR3 protein: CARETQYF. In nucleotides, the CDR3 is TGTGCCAGGGAGACCCAGTACTTC.

This clonotype was counted only a few times. The chain has TRBV9 and TRBJ1-4; no clear D gene. V was pared by 3 bases and J by 7 bases, with 16 bases between. CDR3 length: 15 residues. Per the germline V gene, CDR1 is SGDLS and CDR2 is YYNGEE. CDR3 sequence: CASSASPAFGEKLFF. The DNA of the CDR3 is TGTGCCAGCAGCGCCTCGCCGGCCTTTGGTGAAAAACTGTTTTTT.

This clonotype was found a few times. This chain uses TRBV20-1 with TRBJ2-3, with a possible D match to TRBD2 (6 bases). V lost 0 bases and J 8 bases, leaving 12 bases between the germline ends. The CDR3 extends over 13 amino acids. Per the germline V gene, CDR1 is DFQATT and CDR2 is SNEGSKA (reference sequence). The CDR3 coding sequence is TGCAGTGCTAGAGATCCACGGGACTCTACGCAGTATTTT. This translates into CSARDPRDSTQYF.

The chain combines TRBV27 with TRBJ1-1; no definite D call. The V end lost 6 bases, the J end lost 6 bases, and 23 bases lay between the germline ends. The CDR3 is 16 amino acids. Germline CDR1 MNHEY, CDR2 SMNVEV (reference sequence). CDR3 amino acids: CASSFTYRAPTSEAFF. CDR3 bases: TGTGCCAGCAGCTTTACCTACAGAGCCCCAACCTCTGAAGCTTTCTTT.

This clonotype has just a few counts. This chain joins TRBV29-1 and TRBJ1-1; 7 bases fit TRBD1. This CDR3 is 13 amino acids long. The junction had 7 bases not matched to a gene; V was cut back by 5 bases and J by 4 bases. CDR1 and CDR2 from the germline V gene are SQVTM and ANQGSEA. In DNA form, the CDR3 reads TGCAGCGTTACAGTCGCAGGGGGCACTGAAGCTTTCTTT. Translated, it gives CSVTVAGGTEAFF.

This clonotype was observed a few times. The rearrangement links TRBV12-3 or TRBV12-4 to TRBJ2-6; TRBD1 agrees at 8 bases. This CDR3 has 18 amino acids. V gave up 6 bases and J gave up 0 bases; unmatched junction bases: 10. CDR3 in DNA: TGTGCCAGCAGCCCGGGACAGGAAAGCTTCTCTGGGGCCAACGTCCTGACTTTC. It codes for CASSPGQESFSGANVLTF.

There are a few counts of this clonotype. V and J are TRBV7-9 and TRBJ1-2; D not resolved. Trimming left V 5 bases short and J 5 bases short, with 12 bases between. The CDR3 is made up of 13 amino acids. CDR1 SEHNR and CDR2 FQNEAQ come from the germline V gene (reference sequence). The CDR3: CASSLPGRYGYTF. CDR3 coding DNA: TGTGCCAGCAGCCTCCCAGGACGGTATGGCTACACCTTC.

The chain joins TRBV29-1 to TRBJ2-5; 10 bases align to TRBD2. The end of the DNA is better explained by TRBJ2-7, so the J call may be wrong. Germline V gives CDR1 SQVTM, CDR2 ANQGSEA. This CDR3 contains 14 residues. The CDR3 is CSVVRLAGVGEQYF. The DNA of the CDR3 is TGCAGCGTTGTCCGTCTAGCGGGAGTGGGCGAGCAGTACTTC.

This clonotype was counted ten times or more. V and J are TRBV7-2 and TRBJ2-1; D remains unclear. Germline CDR1 is SGHTA and CDR2 is FQGNSA. The CDR3 contains 14 residues. Trimming took off 1 base at V and 3 bases at J, with 7 bases between the two ends. The CDR3 region is CASSLGTDYNEQFF. CDR3 DNA: TGTGCCAGCAGCTTAGGGACGGACTACAATGAGCAGTTCTTC.

This clonotype was seen more than once but under ten times. J is TRBJ1-5 and V is TRBV7-9, with a possible D match to TRBD1 (5 bases). The CDR3 spans 14 residues. The ends were cut back, 1 base at V and 6 bases at J, with 10 bases in the middle. Germline V CDR1 and CDR2: SEHNR, FQNEAQ (reference sequence). CDR3 nucleotide sequence: TGTGCCAGCAGCTTAGACCAGGGAGGTCAGCCCCAGCATTTT. Translating gives CASSLDQGGQPQHF.

Ten or more counts support this clonotype. The rearrangement uses TRBV6-6 and TRBJ2-6; D gene unclear. The germline V and J ends were trimmed by 5 bases and 0 bases, with 20 bases remaining between them. The CDR3 consists of 19 residues. In germline, CDR1 is MNHNY, CDR2 SVGAGI (reference sequence). The CDR3 coding sequence is TGTGCCAGCAGTCGCTCGAGTGTGGAAGTGCTCTCTGGGGCCAACGTCCTGACTTTC. Amino acid sequence: CASSRSSVEVLSGANVLTF.

The chain is built from TRBV7-2 and TRBJ2-5; 11 bases map to TRBD2. Judging by the DNA end, TRBJ2-1 fits better; the J call may be wrong. The V gene's germline CDR1 is SGHTA and CDR2 FQGNSA. This CDR3 is 16 amino acids long. The CDR3 DNA follows: TGTGCCAGCACCTTCATGACTAGCGGGAAAGGAGGTGAGCAGTTCTTC. It is translated as CASTFMTSGKGGEQFF.

This clonotype was observed a handful of times. This rearrangement joins TRBV7-3 to TRBJ1-1; D gene uncertain. V was shortened by 5 bases and J by 1 base, with 8 bases between the two germline ends. Germline V lookup: CDR1 SGHTA, CDR2 FQGTGA. The CDR3 spans 13 residues. The CDR3 DNA is TGTGCCAGCAGCACCAATACGAACACTGAAGCTTTCTTT. As protein: CASSTNTNTEAFF.